Each of the 25 T cell receptor beta chains below was sequenced from the same sample in a study of cytomegalovirus exposure and HLA in healthy donors. The PCR had 60 Vbeta and 13 Jbeta primers. Assay used: immunoSEQ multiplex PCR; TCRdb lists only in-frame clones, some missing. This sample has 150,000 to 200,000 clones, with roughly four fifths found just once. The material sequenced was PBMCs. All receptors derive from a man in his forties or fifties in good health and CMV-seropositive.

The rearrangement links TRBV6-6 to TRBJ2-7, with D possibly matching TRBD2 (5 bases). CDR1 is MNHNY, CDR2 SVGAGI, per germline (reference sequence). V lost 6 bases and J lost 6, with 15 bases in between. The CDR3 is made up of 13 amino acids. CDR3: CASSKFMGAEQYF. The CDR3 coding sequence is TGTGCCAGCAGCAAATTTATGGGAGCCGAGCAGTACTTC.

The V gene is TRBV7-6, the J gene TRBJ2-2; TRBD2 aligns across 11 bases. This CDR3 has 17 amino acids. Germline CDR1 and CDR2: SGHVS and FNYEAQ. V dropped 2 bases and J dropped 6; count of bases not matched to a gene: 8. The CDR3 bases are TGTGCCAGCAGCTTATTGGTTAGCGGGAGGGCCTCCGGGGAGCTGTTTTTT. Its protein is CASSLLVSGRASGELFF.

The genes are TRBV19 and TRBJ2-1; 7 nucleotides align to TRBD2. Germline values: CDR1 LNHDA, CDR2 SQIVND (reference sequence). Unmatched junction bases numbered 9, after V lost 4 bases and J lost 15 bases. The CDR3 is 12 residues long. CDR3 loop: CASSTGGGFRFF. The CDR3 coding sequence is TGTGCCAGTAGTACCGGCGGGGGTTTTCGGTTCTTC.

J is TRBJ2-7 and V is TRBV19, with TRBD2 as a possible D gene (6 bases). The V gene lost 5 bases and the J gene lost 0 bases, with 8 bases spanning the gap. The germline V gene has CDR1 LNHDA and CDR2 SQIVND (reference sequence). This CDR3 comprises 13 residues. CDR3 loop: CASSLGSSYEQYF. Written as DNA, the CDR3 is TGTGCCAGTAGTCTCGGGAGCTCCTACGAGCAGTACTTC. The full variable domain, completed using reference TRBV19 and TRBJ2-7, is DGGITQSPKYLFRKEGQNVTLSCEQNLNHDAMYWYRQDPGQGLRLIYYSQIVNDFQKGDIAEGYSVSREKKESFPLTVTSAQKNPTAFYLCASSLGSSYEQYFGPGTRLTVT.

The V call is TRBV5-6, the J call TRBJ1-3; D remains unclear. The V gene's germline CDR1 is SGHDT and CDR2 YYEEEE. The CDR3 sequence is 15 residues long. Trimming removed 1 base at V and 3 bases at J, with 11 bases between. The DNA for the CDR3 is TGTGCCAGCAGCTTGTTTGGAGCAGTTGGAAACACCATATATTTT. Encoded protein: CASSLFGAVGNTIYF.

The rearrangement links TRBV7-9 to TRBJ1-2; tentatively, D is TRBD1 (6 bases). Trimming removed 5 bases at V and 8 bases at J, with 18 bases between. The germline V gene encodes CDR1 SEHNR and CDR2 FQNEAQ (reference sequence). The length of the CDR3 is 14 residues. The CDR3: CASSPTPGVGGYTF. The CDR3 region has the DNA TGTGCCAGCAGCCCTACTCCAGGGGTGGGCGGCTACACCTTC. The complete variable domain, with remaining parts taken from reference TRBV7-9 and TRBJ1-2, reads DTGVSQNPRHKITKRGQNVTFRCDPISEHNRLYWYRQTLGQGPEFLTYFQNEAQLEKSRLLSDRFSAERPKGSFSTLEIQRTEQGDSAMYLCASSPTPGVGGYTFGSGTRLTVV.

This rearrangement joins TRBV4-1 to TRBJ2-1, with 9 bases aligning to TRBD1. The CDR3 runs 14 residues. CDR1 MGHRA and CDR2 YSYEKL come from the germline V gene. J lost 9 bases, V lost 5 bases, and 8 bases had no gene match. CDR3: CASSRDRAIGEQFF. Here the CDR3 DNA reads TGCGCCAGCAGCAGGGACAGGGCCATCGGTGAGCAGTTCTTC.

The table lists this clone with a count of one. The chain carries TRBV25-1 and TRBJ1-2; TRBD1 is a possible D gene (6 bases). This CDR3 region has 14 residues. The V end lost 2 bases, the J end lost 8 bases, and 15 bases lay between the germline ends. Germline CDR1 reads MGHDK; CDR2 reads SYGVNS. The CDR3 loop is CASSENRVLGGYTF. CDR3 in DNA: TGTGCCAGCAGTGAAAACAGGGTTCTGGGCGGCTACACCTTC.

The CDR3 sequence is CASSYSAGSGANVLTF. Here the CDR3 DNA reads TGTGCCAGCAGTTACTCGGCGGGTTCTGGGGCCAACGTCCTGACTTTC. The chain joins TRBV6-5 to TRBJ2-6; possibly TRBD2 for D (5 bases). The CDR3 covers 16 residues. V was cut by 0 bases and J by 1 base, with 7 bases left in between. Germline V gene sequence: CDR1 MNHEY, CDR2 SVGAGI.

J is TRBJ1-2 and V is TRBV10-3, with 7 positions matching TRBD1. This CDR3 has 14 amino acids. Germline CDR1 reads ENHRY; CDR2 reads SYGVKD. J was trimmed by 6 bases and V by 6 bases; bases with no gene match: 10. The CDR3 spells CAISATGAQNGYTF. The DNA for the CDR3 is TGTGCCATCAGCGCCACAGGGGCGCAGAATGGCTACACCTTC.

A word on this clone: Different DNA sequences within this sample yield the same CDR3. The chain combines TRBV14 with TRBJ2-7; a weak D match, TRBD2 (5 bases). Per germline, CDR1 SGHDN and CDR2 FVKESK. Trimming pared 0 bases from V and 4 bases from J, leaving 16 bases between. CDR3 length: 16 amino acids. The CDR3 nucleotides read TGTGCCAGCAGCCAAGAAGGTCGGGGAAAGGGTTACGAGCAGTACTTC. Its translation is CASSQEGRGKGYEQYF. Full variable domain (rest looked up from reference TRBV14 and TRBJ2-7): EAGVTQFPSHSVIEKGQTVTLRCDPISGHDNLYWYRRVMGKEIKFLLHFVKESKQDESGMPNNRFLAERTGGTYSTLKVQPAELEDSGVYFCASSQEGRGKGYEQYFGPGTRLTVT.

The chain links TRBV29-1 to TRBJ2-3; D perhaps matches TRBD2 (7 bases). The CDR3 covers 13 residues. Trimming took off 3 bases at V and 4 bases at J, with 11 bases between the two ends. CDR1 SQVTM and CDR2 ANQGSEA come from the germline V gene. DNA of the CDR3: TGCAGCGTTGAGGGGGGGCGAGCAGATACGCAGTATTTT. As protein: CSVEGGRADTQYF.

The chain employs TRBV5-1 and TRBJ2-5; 7 nucleotides agree with TRBD1. The J call is doubtful: the DNA matches TRBJ2-7 better. The CDR3 is 17 amino acids. Germline V gene sequence: CDR1 SGHRS, CDR2 YFSETQ. The CDR3 loop is CASSLRQGNPSTYEQYF. In DNA form, the CDR3 reads TGCGCCAGCAGCCTACGACAGGGAAATCCCTCAACCTACGAGCAGTACTTC.

This sequence joins TRBV11-2 and TRBJ1-1; D ambiguous. The CDR3 has 16 amino acids. V gave up 6 bases and J gave up 1 base, with 18 bases separating them. Germline-derived CDR1 and CDR2 are SGHAT and FQNNGV. This CDR3 reads CASRPLGSGWNTEAFF. In DNA form, the CDR3 reads TGTGCCAGCAGACCATTAGGGTCGGGGTGGAACACTGAAGCTTTCTTT.

The rearrangement joins TRBV9 to TRBJ2-3, with 11 bases that match TRBD2. V shed 4 bases and J 1 base; nucleotides not matched to a gene: 5. CDR1 is SGDLS, CDR2 YYNGEE, per germline. The CDR3 covers 16 residues. CDR3 coding DNA: TGTGCCAGCAGCTCCCCGGGACTAGCGGGCACAGATACGCAGTATTTT. This encodes CASSSPGLAGTDTQYF. Full variable domain (rest looked up from reference TRBV9 and TRBJ2-3): DSGVTQTPKHLITATGQRVTLRCSPRSGDLSVYWYQQSLDQGLQFLIQYYNGEERAKGNILERFSAQQFPDLHSELNLSSLELGDSALYFCASSSPGLAGTDTQYFGPGTRLTVL.

The rearrangement joins TRBV4-2 to TRBJ2-7, with a tentative D call TRBD1 (6 bases). CDR3 length: 17 residues. V lost 0 bases to trimming and J lost 0 bases, with 15 bases between them. Germline assignment: CDR1 LGHNA and CDR2 YNFKEQ. CDR3 sequence reads: CASSQEGTGTSSYEQYF. The CDR3 nucleotides are TGTGCCAGCAGCCAAGAAGGGACGGGGACAAGCTCCTACGAGCAGTACTTC.

This chain joins TRBV21-1 and TRBJ1-3; the table names TRBD1, a call not compared with the DNA. TRBV21-1 corresponds to a pseudogene. This CDR3 spans 16 amino acids. The CDR3 loop reads CASSLYLTGPGNTIYF. The DNA for the CDR3 is TGTGCCAGCAGCCTCTACCTGACAGGGCCGGGAAACACCATATATTTT.

The CDR3, as DNA: TGTGCCAGCAGCTTAACAGGTGGAGCGGGAGGGGGGAATGAGCAGTTCTTC. Amino acid sequence: CASSLTGGAGGGNEQFF. J is TRBJ2-1 and V is TRBV7-3, with TRBD2 matching 10 bases. The CDR3 totals 17 residues. Germline values: CDR1 SGHTA, CDR2 FQGTGA. V gave up 0 bases and J gave up 7 bases; unmatched junction bases: 9.

The J gene is TRBJ1-1, the V gene TRBV6-5; 7 bases fit TRBD1. V gave up 6 bases and J gave up 4 bases; unmatched junction bases: 5. The CDR3 spans 13 residues. Germline assignment: CDR1 MNHEY and CDR2 SVGAGI. The CDR3 region is CASSRSGGTEAFF. CDR3 coding DNA: TGTGCCAGCAGCAGGTCAGGGGGCACTGAAGCTTTCTTT.

The chain recombines TRBV2 with TRBJ1-4; no clear D. Trimming shortened V by 3 bases and J by 7 bases, and 18 bases separated the two germline ends. Germline CDR1 reads SNHLY; CDR2 reads FYNNEI. This CDR3 contains 16 residues. DNA of the CDR3: TGTGCCAGCAGTGAGGGGAGGGAACTAATCATTGAAAAACTGTTTTTT. Translated, it gives CASSEGRELIIEKLFF.

The chain joins TRBV30 to TRBJ2-2; no definite D call. Germline CDR1 and CDR2: GTSNPN and SVGIG (reference sequence). The CDR3 loop spans 13 amino acids. Trimming removed 3 bases at V and 2 bases at J, with 7 bases between. Here the CDR3 reads CAWSAANTGELFF. The CDR3 nucleotides are TGTGCCTGGAGCGCGGCCAACACCGGGGAGCTGTTTTTT. The whole variable domain, remainder taken from reference TRBV30 and TRBJ2-2, is SQTIHQWPATLVQPVGSPLSLECTVEGTSNPNLYWYRQAAGRGLQLLFYSVGIGQISSEVPQNLSASRPQDRQFILSSKKLLLSDSGFYLCAWSAANTGELFFGEGSRLTVL.

The chain joins TRBV5-1 to TRBJ2-7, with D possibly TRBD1 on 6 matching bases. Trimming removed 0 bases from V and 7 bases from J, with 14 bases in between. Per germline, CDR1 SGHRS and CDR2 YFSETQ. This CDR3 spans 14 amino acids. The CDR3 region is CASSLAWDTVEQYF. In DNA form, the CDR3 reads TGCGCCAGCAGCTTGGCCTGGGACACCGTGGAGCAGTACTTC.

V usage is TRBV4-1 and J usage is TRBJ2-1; no definite D call. CDR3 length: 13 residues. The germline gives CDR1 MGHRA, CDR2 YSYEKL. Trimming removed 0 bases at V and 6 bases at J, with 6 bases between. The CDR3 here is CASSQDPGNEQFF. The DNA of the CDR3 is TGCGCCAGCAGCCAAGACCCCGGCAATGAGCAGTTCTTC.

The chain carries TRBV27 and TRBJ2-3; 9 nucleotides align to TRBD2. Trimming took 8 bases from V and 0 from J; bases not matched to a gene: 6. Germline CDR1 reads MNHEY; CDR2 reads SMNVEV (reference sequence). The CDR3 is 15 amino acids. CDR3 DNA sequence: TGTGCCAGCCAAGGACTAGCGAAGAGCACAGATACGCAGTATTTT. As protein: CASQGLAKSTDTQYF.

V is TRBV13 and J is TRBJ2-7, with TRBD2 matching 8 bases. The CDR3 is 15 residues long. Trimming took 1 base from V and 7 from J; bases not matched to a gene: 9. Germline V lookup: CDR1 PRHDT, CDR2 FYEKMQ (reference sequence). CDR3: CASSLDGRARGEQYF. CDR3 coding DNA: TGTGCCAGCAGCTTAGACGGGAGGGCCAGGGGTGAGCAGTACTTC.